The clone carrying this TCR beta chain was recorded at least ten times. Its target is unknown. Each CDR3 protein is one row after TCRdb ran MiXCR on the reads. The sample contains 600,000 to 800,000 distinct CDR3 sequences, 24% of which appear only once. These data originate in a study of T cell repertoires in cytomegalovirus infection. Study-wide context: Public TCR beta signature analysis indicated the presence of both CMV infection and matching HLA type.

With 6 bases clipped from V and 8 bases from J, the junction kept 12 bases outside the gene matches. CDR1 and CDR2 from the germline V gene are SGHTA and FQGNSA. This CDR3 is built from 15 residues. Findings and caveats of the study: Across the ex vivo response, the dominant clonotypes were HLA-C-restricted CMV-specific TCR beta clonotypes.

This TCR was sampled from a human donor in good health (CMV status not recorded). Some clones in this sample may be carry-over from other donors' samples. The sequenced material came from CD8+ T cells from PBMCs. The rearrangement uses TRBV7-2 and TRBJ1-4, with 7 positions matching TRBD1. For the CDR3, the DNA is TGTGCCAGCAGTTACGGACAGGATCCTTGGGAAAAACTGTTTTTT. This sequence encodes CASSYGQDPWEKLFF. Complete variable domain (other parts from reference TRBV7-2 and TRBJ1-4): GAGVSQSPSNKVTEKGKDVELRCDPISGHTALYWYRQSLGQGLEFLIYFQGNSAPDKSGLPSDRFSAERTGGSVSTLTIQRTQQEDSAVYLCASSYGQDPWEKLFFGSGTQLSVL.